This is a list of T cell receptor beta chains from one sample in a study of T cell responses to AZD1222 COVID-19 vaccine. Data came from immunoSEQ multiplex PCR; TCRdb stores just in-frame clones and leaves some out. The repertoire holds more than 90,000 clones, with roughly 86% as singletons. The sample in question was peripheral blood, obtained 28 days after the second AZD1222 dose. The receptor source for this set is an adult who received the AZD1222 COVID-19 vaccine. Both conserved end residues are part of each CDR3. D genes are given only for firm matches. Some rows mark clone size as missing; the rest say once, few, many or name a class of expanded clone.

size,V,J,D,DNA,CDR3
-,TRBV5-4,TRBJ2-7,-,TGTGCCAGCAGCTTAGGGGGGACCTACGAGCAGTACTTC,CASSLGGTYEQYF
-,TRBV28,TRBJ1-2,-,TGTGCCAGCAGTTCCATAGGGGGGCGAGGCTACACCTTC,CASSSIGGRGYTF
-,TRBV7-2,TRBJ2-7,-,TGTGCCAGCAGCGACCTCGGACAGTTATCCTACGAGCAGTACTTC,CASSDLGQLSYEQYF
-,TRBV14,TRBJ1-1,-,TGTGCCAGCAGCCAAGAAAACAGGGACACTGAAGCTTTCTTT,CASSQENRDTEAFF
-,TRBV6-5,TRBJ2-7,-,TGTGCCAGCAGTTCCTCCCTAACTTTCTACGAGCAGTACTTC,CASSSSLTFYEQYF
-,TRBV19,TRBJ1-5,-,TGTGCCAGTAGCCGTATAGGGGGAAATCAGCCCCAGCATTTT,CASSRIGGNQPQHF
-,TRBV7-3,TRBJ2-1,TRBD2,TGTGCCAGCAGCCGACTAGCGGGGGGTCTCAATGAGCAGTTCTTC,CASSRLAGGLNEQFF
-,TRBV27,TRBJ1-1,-,TGTGCCAGCAGTTTTATCAGGGGTGTGAACACTGAAGCTTTCTTT,CASSFIRGVNTEAFF
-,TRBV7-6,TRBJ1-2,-,TGTGCCAGCAGCTCAGGACCCGGAGCTAGGGGGTACACCTTC,CASSSGPGARGYTF
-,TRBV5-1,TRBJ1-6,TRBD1,TGCGCCAGCAGCTTGGAGGGACAGGGGAATTCACCCCTCCACTTT,CASSLEGQGNSPLHF
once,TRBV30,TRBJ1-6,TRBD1,TGTGCCTGGAGTGTAGGGACAGAGGTATCACCCCTCCACTTT,CAWSVGTEVSPLHF
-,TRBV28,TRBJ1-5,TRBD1,TGTGCCAGCAGTTTGGTGGGACAGGGGGCTCGACAGCCCCAGCATTTT,CASSLVGQGARQPQHF
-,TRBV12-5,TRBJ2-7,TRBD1,TGTGCTAGTGGCTCAAGGACAGGGCGATACGAGCAGTACTTC,CASGSRTGRYEQYF
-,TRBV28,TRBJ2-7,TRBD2,TGTGCCAGCAGTTCAGGACTAGCGGGAGTCTACGAGCAGTACTTC,CASSSGLAGVYEQYF
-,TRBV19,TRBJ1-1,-,TGTGCCAGTAGTCCGGTCCGGGGCACTGAAGCTTTCTTT,CASSPVRGTEAFF
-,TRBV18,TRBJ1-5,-,TGTGCCAGCTCACCAGACAGCCTATATCAGCCCCAGCATTTT,CASSPDSLYQPQHF
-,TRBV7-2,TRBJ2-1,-,TGTGCCAGCAGCTTAGCGCAGACTTACTCCTACAATGAGCAGTTCTTC,CASSLAQTYSYNEQFF
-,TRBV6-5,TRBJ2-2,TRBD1,TGTGCCAGCAACAGGGGCACCGGGGAGCTGTTTTTT,CASNRGTGELFF
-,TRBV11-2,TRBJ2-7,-,TGTGCCAGCAGCCGAACCAGGACCTACGAGCAGTACTTC,CASSRTRTYEQYF
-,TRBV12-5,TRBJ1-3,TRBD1,TGTGCTAGTGGTAAAGGGACAGGGGGCCGGAACACCATATATTTT,CASGKGTGGRNTIYF
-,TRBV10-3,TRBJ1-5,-,TGTGCCATCAGTGACTCGTACGATCAGCCCCAGCATTTT,CAISDSYDQPQHF
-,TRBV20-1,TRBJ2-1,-,TGCAGTGCTAGAGGGCGGAATGAGCAGTTCTTC,CSARGRNEQFF
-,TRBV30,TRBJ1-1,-,TGTGCCTGGACCGGGATGACGAGCACTGAAGCTTTCTTT,CAWTGMTSTEAFF
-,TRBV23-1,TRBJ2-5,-,TGCGCCAGCAGTCAACCCCAGGTGGGCTTCAGGTGGGGTGGCCAGTACTTC,CASSQPQVGFRWGGQYF
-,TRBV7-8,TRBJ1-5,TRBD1,TGTGCCAGCAGCATAGGGACAGGGATCGATCAGCCCCAGCATTTT,CASSIGTGIDQPQHF
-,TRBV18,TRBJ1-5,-,TGTGCCAGCTCACCCGAGGGTGGGCAGGTTCAGCCCCAGCATTTT,CASSPEGGQVQPQHF
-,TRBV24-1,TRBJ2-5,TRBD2,TGTGCCACCAGTGATAGCGGGGGGGGCCTTCAAGAGACCCAGTACTTC,CATSDSGGGLQETQYF
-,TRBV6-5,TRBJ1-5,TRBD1,TGTGCCAGCAGCCCCGACAGGGTGCATCAGCCCCAGCATTTT,CASSPDRVHQPQHF
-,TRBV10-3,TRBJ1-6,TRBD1,TGTGCCATCAGTGAGTTAGGGGGCGAGGGTTCACCCCTCCACTTT,CAISELGGEGSPLHF
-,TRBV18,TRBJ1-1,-,TGTGCCAGCTCACCTGGACAGCAGAACACTGAAGCTTTCTTT,CASSPGQQNTEAFF
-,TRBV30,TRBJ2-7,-,TGTGCCTGGAGTACGAGCCCAGAGCAGTACTTC,CAWSTSPEQYF
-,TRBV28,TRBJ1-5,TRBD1,TGTGCCAGCAGTACTGACAGGGAATCTAGCAATCAGCCCCAGCATTTT,CASSTDRESSNQPQHF
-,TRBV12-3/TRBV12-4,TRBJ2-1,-,TGTGCCAGCAGTTTGGACTCCTCCAATGAGCAGTTCTTC,CASSLDSSNEQFF
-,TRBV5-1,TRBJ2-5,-,TGCGCCAGCAGCTTAGACAGCCTCGGGGAGACCCAGTACTTC,CASSLDSLGETQYF
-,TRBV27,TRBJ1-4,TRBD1,TGTGCCAGCAGGAGACAGGGGACTAATGAAAAACTGTTTTTT,CASRRQGTNEKLFF
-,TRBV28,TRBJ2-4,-,TGTGCCAGCAGGGGGGCCAAAAACATTCAGTACTTC,CASRGAKNIQYF
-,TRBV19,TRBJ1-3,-,TGTGCCAGTACCCGCCAGGCCGGAAACACCATATATTTT,CASTRQAGNTIYF
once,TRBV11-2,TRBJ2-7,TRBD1,TGTGCCAGCAGCTCCCGGGACAGCTCCTACGAGCAGTACTTC,CASSSRDSSYEQYF
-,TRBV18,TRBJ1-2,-,TGTGCCAGCTCACCAGTAGGAGGCTACACCTTC,CASSPVGGYTF
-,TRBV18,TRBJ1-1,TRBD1,TGTGCCAGCTCACCGGCGGACAGGTTTGAAGCTTTCTTT,CASSPADRFEAFF
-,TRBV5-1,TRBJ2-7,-,TGCGCCAGCAGCTTGGAGGACTCCTACGAGCAGTACTTC,CASSLEDSYEQYF
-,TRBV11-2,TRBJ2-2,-,TGTGCCAGCAGCTTCAGTGAGACCGGGGAGCTGTTTTTT,CASSFSETGELFF
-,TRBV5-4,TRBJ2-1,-,TGTGCCAGCAGCCCTCCGGGACCCTCGGGGCAGTTCTTC,CASSPPGPSGQFF
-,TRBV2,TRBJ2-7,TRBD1,TGTGCCAGCCTTAGTCGGGGACAGGGTTCCTACGAGCAGTACTTC,CASLSRGQGSYEQYF
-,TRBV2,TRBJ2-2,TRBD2,TGTGCCAGCAGTGAATGGTCACTAGCGGGGGGCCGGGCCGGGGAGCTGTTTTTT,CASSEWSLAGGRAGELFF
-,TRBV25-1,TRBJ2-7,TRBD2,TGTGCCAGCAGTGACGGACTAGCGGGAGGTTTCTACGAGCAGTACTTC,CASSDGLAGGFYEQYF
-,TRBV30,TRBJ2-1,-,TGTGCCTGGAGTGTACTCTCTTTGGAGGGGCAAAACAATGAGCAGTTCTTC,CAWSVLSLEGQNNEQFF
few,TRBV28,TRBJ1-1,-,TGTGCCAGCAGTAAAAGGGGCCCACAGAACACTGAAGCTTTCTTT,CASSKRGPQNTEAFF
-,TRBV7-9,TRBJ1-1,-,TGTGCCAGCAGCTTAGTCCTGACGGAGAACACTGAAGCTTTCTTT,CASSLVLTENTEAFF
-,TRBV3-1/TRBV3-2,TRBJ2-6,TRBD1,TGTGCCAGCGGACAGGTGGGCTCTGGGGCCAACGTCCTGACTTTC,CASGQVGSGANVLTF
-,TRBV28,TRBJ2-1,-,TGTGCCAGCAGCCCTCCCCTAGCGCGTTCCTACAATGAGCAGTTCTTC,CASSPPLARSYNEQFF
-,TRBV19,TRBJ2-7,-,TGTGCCAGTAGTATAGCACAGTCCTCCTACGAGCAGTACTTC,CASSIAQSSYEQYF
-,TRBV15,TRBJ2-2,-,TGTGCCACCAGCAGAGATTTAGGGACCCCTTTGAACACCGGGGAGCTGTTTTTT,CATSRDLGTPLNTGELFF